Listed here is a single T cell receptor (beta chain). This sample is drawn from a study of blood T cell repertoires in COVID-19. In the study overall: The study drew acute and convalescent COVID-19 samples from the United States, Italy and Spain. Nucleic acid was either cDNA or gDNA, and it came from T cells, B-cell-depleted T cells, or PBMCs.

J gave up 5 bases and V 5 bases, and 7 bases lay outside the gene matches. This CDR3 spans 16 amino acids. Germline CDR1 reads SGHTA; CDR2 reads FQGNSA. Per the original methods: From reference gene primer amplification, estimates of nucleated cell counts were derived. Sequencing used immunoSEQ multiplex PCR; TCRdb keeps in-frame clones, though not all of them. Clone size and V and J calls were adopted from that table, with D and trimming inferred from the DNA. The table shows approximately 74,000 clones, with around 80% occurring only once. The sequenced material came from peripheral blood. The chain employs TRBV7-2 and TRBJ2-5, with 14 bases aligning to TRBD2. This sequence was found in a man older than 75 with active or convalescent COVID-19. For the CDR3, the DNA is TGTGCCAGCAGCGTCGGGACTAGCGGGAGTGGGGAGACCCAGTACTTC. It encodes CASSVGTSGSGETQYF.